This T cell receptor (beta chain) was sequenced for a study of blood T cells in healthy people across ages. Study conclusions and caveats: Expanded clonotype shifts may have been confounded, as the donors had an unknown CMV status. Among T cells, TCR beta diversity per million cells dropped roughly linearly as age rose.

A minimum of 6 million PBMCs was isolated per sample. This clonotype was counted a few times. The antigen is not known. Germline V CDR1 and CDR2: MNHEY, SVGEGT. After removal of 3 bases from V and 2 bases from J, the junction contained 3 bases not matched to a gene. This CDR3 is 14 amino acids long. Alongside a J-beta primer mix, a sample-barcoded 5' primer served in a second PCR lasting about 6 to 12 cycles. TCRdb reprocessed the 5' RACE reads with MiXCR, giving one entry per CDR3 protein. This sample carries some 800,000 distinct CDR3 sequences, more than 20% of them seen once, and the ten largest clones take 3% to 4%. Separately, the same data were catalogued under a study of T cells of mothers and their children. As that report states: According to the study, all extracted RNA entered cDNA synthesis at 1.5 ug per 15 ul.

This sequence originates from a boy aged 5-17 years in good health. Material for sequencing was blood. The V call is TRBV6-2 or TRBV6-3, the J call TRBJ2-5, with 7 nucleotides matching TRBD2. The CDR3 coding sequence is TGTGCCAGCAGTTATCGAGCGGGGCAAGAGACCCAGTACTTC. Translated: CASSYRAGQETQYF.